This TCR beta chain originates from a study of cytomegalovirus exposure and HLA in healthy donors. Study-wide findings and caveats: Whilst most TCR sequences proved rare, a subset of public TCRs occurred across many donors. A few V segments could not be told apart, such as TRBV6-2 and TRBV6-3, and were left out. Through in vitro validation, three CMV-associated chains were shown to be specific for CMV antigens.

Losses at the gene ends were 5 bases for V and 4 bases for J; bases not matched to a gene: 2. In germline, CDR1 is SGHTA, CDR2 FQGNSA. The CDR3 is 13 amino acids. Regarding donors, all were healthy bone marrow donors. A few counts support this clone. What it binds is unknown. This PCR relied on a set of 60 Vbeta primers and 13 Jbeta primers. Sequencing used immunoSEQ multiplex PCR; TCRdb keeps in-frame clones, though not all of them. This repertoire shows roughly 170,000 clones, around four fifths found once; its top ten account for approximately 1.5%. The J gene is TRBJ2-1, the V gene TRBV7-2; TRBD1 aligns across 7 bases. Sequenced material: PBMCs. This clonotype was obtained from a woman younger than 45 in good health and CMV-seropositive. The CDR3: CASSPGQYNEQFF. The CDR3 DNA follows: TGTGCCAGCAGCCCGGGACAGTACAATGAGCAGTTCTTC.